These T cell receptor beta chains were read from a single sample in a study of CD8 T cells in ankylosing spondylitis. One entry per CDR3 protein, called by TCRdb with MiXCR from the 5' RACE reads. The sample has around 210,000 distinct CDR3 sequences, approximately 7.6% seen once; the top ten hold roughly 5%. The sample was blood, either unsorted or a sorted T cell fraction (not recorded which). These receptors were taken from a female donor with ankylosing spondylitis or in good health (not recorded which). CDR3s include the opening cysteine and the closing phenylalanine or tryptophan. The order of the fields is J gene, D gene, V gene, clone size, CDR3 DNA, CDR3 protein. The D gene is left open where the match is weak. Size tells how often a clone was seen (once, few, many) or the class of an expanded clone, and some rows leave it out.

>TRBJ1-5|TRBD1|TRBV20-1|many
TGCAGTGCTGCAGGGGGCCCAGGGCAGCCCCAGCATTTT
CSAAGGPGQPQHF
>TRBJ2-2|TRBD1|TRBV6-1|many
TGTGCCAGCAGGAGAACAGGGGACACCGGGGAGCTGTTTTTT
CASRRTGDTGELFF
>TRBJ2-3|NA|TRBV24-1|many
TGTGCCACCAGTCAGCCGGGCCCAGATACGCAGTATTTT
CATSQPGPDTQYF
>TRBJ2-7|NA|TRBV7-9|NA
TGTGTCAGCAGCTTAGGAGGCGAGCAGTACTTC
CVSSLGGEQYF
>TRBJ1-2|NA|TRBV7-9|NA
TGTGCCAGCAGCATAGACAGGAGCCACTATGGCTACACCTTC
CASSIDRSHYGYTF
>TRBJ2-1|TRBD2|TRBV29-1|many
TGCAGCGTTGATAATAGCGGGGGCAATGAGCAGTTCTTC
CSVDNSGGNEQFF
>TRBJ2-3|NA|TRBV7-9|NA
TGTGCCAGCAGCTTGTTACCCGCAGATACGCAGTATTTT
CASSLLPADTQYF
>TRBJ2-1|NA|TRBV9|many
TGTGCCAGCAGCGTAGAGGGGGGAGGGCCGTATTTGCCGTTCTTC
CASSVEGGGPYLPFF
>TRBJ1-4|NA|TRBV12-3/TRBV12-4|many
TGTGCCAGCAGTTCTACCGGCATTGCAACTAATGAAAAACTGTTTTTT
CASSSTGIATNEKLFF
>TRBJ2-1|NA|TRBV5-4|many
TGTGCCAGCAGCTTTCGGTTGGGGAATGAGCAGTTCTTC
CASSFRLGNEQFF
>TRBJ2-7|NA|TRBV7-3|NA
TGTGCCAGCAGCCCTACACCGACCCTAAGCTCCTACGAGCAGTACTTC
CASSPTPTLSSYEQYF
>TRBJ1-1|NA|TRBV29-1|few
TGCAGCGTTGCCCCAAGGCTTGTCGGCACTGAAGCTTTCTTT
CSVAPRLVGTEAFF
>TRBJ1-2|NA|TRBV12-3/TRBV12-4|many
TGTGCCAGCAGTACCCAATCACGCTATGGCTACACCTTC
CASSTQSRYGYTF
>TRBJ1-3|NA|TRBV11-3|few
TGTGCCAGCAGCTTAGGGGTAGTCTCTGGAAACACCATATATTTT
CASSLGVVSGNTIYF
>TRBJ1-1|NA|TRBV5-5|many
TGTGCCAGCAGCCTCCTTCTCGGACCTAACTCCCCAACGAACACTGAAGCTTTCTTT
CASSLLLGPNSPTNTEAFF
>TRBJ1-2|NA|TRBV5-6|few
TGTGCCAGCAGCTTAGACCCTCAACTTCCGGGACGGCGGACGAGGGGCTACACCTTC
CASSLDPQLPGRRTRGYTF
>TRBJ1-2|NA|TRBV12-3/TRBV12-4|NA
TGTGCCAGCAGTTCTTCAGGGCTTCAGGGCTACACCTTC
CASSSSGLQGYTF
>TRBJ2-3|TRBD2|TRBV18|many
TGTGCCAGCTCACCAGAACTAGCGGGAGAGACAGATACGCAGTATTTT
CASSPELAGETDTQYF
>TRBJ1-1|NA|TRBV29-1|many
TGCAGCGGAAAACAGGAGATGAACACTGAAGCTTTCTTT
CSGKQEMNTEAFF
>TRBJ2-5|NA|TRBV6-5|many
TGTGCCAGAGTCGGAGGGGCCCAGTACTTC
CARVGGAQYF
>TRBJ2-7|NA|TRBV6-2/TRBV6-3|NA
TGTGCCAGCAGTTCCCGAGCGGGTGCCGACTACGAGCAGTACTTC
CASSSRAGADYEQYF
>TRBJ2-1|TRBD2|TRBV12-3/TRBV12-4|many
TGTGCCAGCAGTTTCGGACTAGCGGGAGGGGATGAGCAGTTCTTC
CASSFGLAGGDEQFF
>TRBJ2-5|TRBD1|TRBV24-1|many
TGTGCCACCAGTGATACCCCAGGACAGGGAAGGCAAGAGACCCAGTACTTC
CATSDTPGQGRQETQYF
>TRBJ2-7|NA|TRBV7-2|few
TGTGCCAGCAGCTTAATGGGCAAACACGAGCAGTACTTC
CASSLMGKHEQYF
>TRBJ2-5|NA|TRBV7-7|many
TGTGCTAGCAGCTTGTGGGAACAAGAGACCCAGTACTTC
CASSLWEQETQYF
>TRBJ2-3|NA|TRBV9|many
TGTGCCAGCAGCCCCGGGGTCCGGGATACGCAGTATTTT
CASSPGVRDTQYF
>TRBJ1-2|NA|TRBV5-5|many
TGTGCCAGCAGCCCCAGCAACTATGGCTACACCTTC
CASSPSNYGYTF
>TRBJ2-5|NA|TRBV6-5|many
TGTGCCAGCGGAGTCCGTGTGGTGCCCCAGTACTTC
CASGVRVVPQYF
>TRBJ2-1|TRBD2|TRBV12-3/TRBV12-4|few
TGTGCCAGCAGTCCCCCCGGTCTAGCGGACAATGAGCAGTTCTTC
CASSPPGLADNEQFF
>TRBJ2-3|NA|TRBV27|many
TGTGCCAGCAGGGACCCTTTACAGGGGAGGGGAACAGATACGCAGTATTTT
CASRDPLQGRGTDTQYF